Listed here are 20 T cell receptor beta chains from one sample, sequenced in a study of naive and memory T cell subsets. Ligated cDNA underwent four rounds of PCR with nested alpha and beta constant region primers and SP2. TCRdb analysed the 5' RACE reads with MiXCR anew, one entry per CDR3 protein. Of 32,000 or so distinct CDR3 sequences listed, 16% were seen once; the top ten hold roughly 2.6%. TCR cDNA received a 3' ligated oligonucleotide that carried a UMI. The receptors here all came from a female donor in good health.

In its sample, this clonotype was seen many times. One end of the junction varies from germline; a read error may be responsible. This sequence joins TRBV7-3 and TRBJ1-2; D is unclear. The germline V gene has CDR1 SGHTA and CDR2 FQGTGA. The CDR3 totals 13 residues. CDR3 protein: CASSLRGGYGDTF. In nucleotides, the CDR3 is TGTGCCAGCAGCTTAAGGGGAGGGTATGGCGACACCTTC.

The chain is built from TRBV10-3 and TRBJ2-7; D unclear. The CDR3 spans 14 residues. Germline CDR1 and CDR2: ENHRY and SYGVKD. Trimming shortened V by 0 bases and J by 1 base, and 7 bases separated the two germline ends. DNA for the CDR3: TGTGCCATCAGTGAGTCGACGCGTTCCTACGAGCAGTACTTC. Protein: CAISESTRSYEQYF.

This clonotype was counted ten times or more. The chain employs TRBV5-1 and TRBJ2-3; TRBD2 is a possible D gene (6 bases). Per germline, CDR1 SGHRS and CDR2 YFSETQ. The CDR3 totals 15 residues. Trimming pared 6 bases from V and 4 bases from J, leaving 18 bases between. CDR3 nucleotide sequence: TGCGCCAGCACCGTTGAGGGTATAGCGGCAGATACGCAGTATTTT. Its translation: CASTVEGIAADTQYF.

V gene TRBV12-3 or TRBV12-4 combines with J gene TRBJ1-1, with D perhaps TRBD1 (5 bases). CDR3 length: 13 amino acids. Trimming left V 2 bases short and J 7 bases short, with 11 bases between. The CDR3: CASSLSGLREAFF. DNA of the CDR3: TGTGCCAGCAGTTTATCGGGACTCCGTGAAGCTTTCTTT.

This clonotype was counted between two and nine times. The chain combines TRBV6-1 with TRBJ2-7; TRBD1 is a possible D gene (5 bases). Germline assignment: CDR1 MNHNS and CDR2 SASEGT. This CDR3 has 14 amino acids. Trimming left V 5 bases short and J 2 bases short, with 13 bases between. Written as DNA, the CDR3 is TGTGCCAGCAGTAGTGGGGCCTATACCTACGAGCAGTACTTC. Its protein is CASSSGAYTYEQYF.

This clonotype is deemed medium-sized (0.01 to 0.1%). The genes are TRBV12-3 or TRBV12-4 and TRBJ1-4; D gene uncertain. Trimming removed 4 bases from V and 8 bases from J, with 20 bases in between. The CDR3 loop spans 16 amino acids. The CDR3 DNA is TGTGCCAGCAGTTCTCCCGCCCCGAACTGGGGAGAAAAACTGTTTTTT. Translation: CASSSPAPNWGEKLFF.

There are many counts of this clonotype. The rearrangement joins TRBV20-1 to TRBJ2-7; D not certain. Germline-derived CDR1 and CDR2 are DFQATT and SNEGSKA (reference sequence). The CDR3 consists of 13 residues. Trimming took off 3 bases at V and 3 bases at J, with 12 bases between the two ends. The CDR3 here is CSARGGVDYEQYF. DNA of the CDR3: TGCAGTGCTAGGGGCGGTGTGGACTACGAGCAGTACTTC.

This clonotype has ten or more counts. The chain links TRBV18 to TRBJ1-5; D call uncertain. V was cut by 2 bases and J by 2 bases, with 7 bases left in between. Germline V gene lookup returns CDR1 KGHSH and CDR2 LQKENI. The CDR3 covers 14 residues. CDR3 DNA sequence: TGTGCCAGCTCACCAGGGTTGGGCAATCAGCCCCAGCATTTT. It is translated as CASSPGLGNQPQHF.

This clonotype was counted only a few times. The chain uses TRBV27 and TRBJ2-5; TRBD1 aligns across 9 bases. Germline V gene sequence: CDR1 MNHEY, CDR2 SMNVEV (reference sequence). The CDR3 is 15 amino acids. V lost 4 bases, J lost 4 bases, and 7 bases stayed unmatched. CDR3 nucleotide sequence: TGTGCCAGCAGTTCAACAGGGGGCTCTGGAGAGACCCAGTACTTC. The encoded protein is CASSSTGGSGETQYF.

The V call is TRBV7-9, the J call TRBJ2-5; D could derive from TRBD1 or TRBD2 (5 bases each). Trimming took off 10 bases at V and 1 base at J, with 13 bases between the two ends. The germline gives CDR1 SEHNR, CDR2 FQNEAQ (reference sequence). There are 13 residues in the CDR3. The CDR3 DNA is TGTGCCAATGCAGGGAGCATCCAAGAGACCCAGTACTTC. Translated, it gives CANAGSIQETQYF.

There are a few counts of this clonotype. The gene calls are TRBV20-1 and TRBJ2-1; D might be TRBD2 (6 bases). V lost 3 bases, J lost 9 bases, and 12 bases lay in between. This CDR3 contains 12 residues. Germline lookup yields CDR1 DFQATT and CDR2 SNEGSKA (reference sequence). The CDR3 nucleotides are TGCAGTGCTAGGCGGGGAGTGGGTGAGCAGTTCTTC. Its protein product is CSARRGVGEQFF.

By sample fraction, this clonotype is medium-sized. The chain uses TRBV20-1 and TRBJ2-5; D is possibly TRBD1 or TRBD2 (7 bases each). The CDR3 loop spans 14 amino acids. Germline V CDR1 and CDR2: DFQATT, SNEGSKA (reference sequence). V was clipped by 6 bases and J by 6 bases, with 20 bases between them. The CDR3, as DNA: TGCAGTGCCGTTAACCCAGGGGGGGGGAAGACCCAGTACTTC. This translates into CSAVNPGGGKTQYF.

The chain joins TRBV6-2 or TRBV6-3 to TRBJ2-7; 8 bases are shared with TRBD2. With 6 bases clipped from V and 2 bases from J, the junction kept 6 bases outside the gene matches. The CDR3 extends over 14 amino acids. Germline-derived CDR1 and CDR2 are MNHEY and SVGEGT. In nucleotides, the CDR3 is TGTGCCAGCAGACCCAGCGGGGGAACCTACGAGCAGTACTTC. This sequence encodes CASRPSGGTYEQYF.

This clonotype showed up many times. The CDR3 DNA reads as TGCGCCAGCAGCTTAGTGGGGGATGAGCAGTTCTTC. Its protein is CASSLVGDEQFF. This chain links TRBV5-1 with TRBJ2-1; D is perhaps TRBD1 or TRBD2 (5 bases each). Trimming stripped 2 bases from V and 8 bases from J, with 8 bases between. Germline CDR1 reads SGHRS; CDR2 reads YFSETQ. This CDR3 contains 12 residues.

The chain joins TRBV20-1 to TRBJ2-1, with 8 nucleotides matching TRBD2. Germline CDR1 and CDR2: DFQATT and SNEGSKA (reference sequence). Trimming took 5 bases from V and 7 from J; bases not matched to a gene: 13. This CDR3 has 15 amino acids. The CDR3 DNA reads TGCAGTGCTGCGGAGACAAACCGGGGGGGGAATGAGCAGTTCTTC. Encoded protein: CSAAETNRGGNEQFF.

The J gene is TRBJ1-1, the V gene TRBV12-5; weak D call: TRBD1 (5 bases). Trimming stripped 3 bases from V and 9 bases from J, with 14 bases between. The CDR3 runs to 13 residues. Germline CDR1 is LGHNT and CDR2 is FRNRAP. DNA for the CDR3: TGTGCTAGTGGTTTCGGGCCCGGACAACAAGCTTTCTTT. This gives the protein CASGFGPGQQAFF.

This clonotype is classed as medium-sized. The chain links TRBV7-7 to TRBJ2-3, with D unclear. The CDR3 spans 13 residues. CDR1 and CDR2 (germline): SSHAT, FNYEAQ (reference sequence). V lost 1 base, J lost 3 bases, and 5 bases lay in between. For the CDR3, the DNA is TGTGCCAGCAGCTTAGGGTTTACAGATACGCAGTATTTT. Translation: CASSLGFTDTQYF.

A few counts support this clonotype. This sequence joins TRBV29-1 and TRBJ2-2; D is ambiguous. The CDR3 length is 14 residues. Per the germline V gene, CDR1 is SQVTM and CDR2 is ANQGSEA. V gave up 4 bases and J gave up 0 bases, with 9 bases separating them. CDR3 bases: TGCAGCGTTGCTTGGGTACCGAACACCGGGGAGCTGTTTTTT. This sequence encodes CSVAWVPNTGELFF.

This clonotype is medium-sized by share. The chain employs TRBV29-1 and TRBJ2-1; 7 nucleotides align to TRBD1. V lost 4 bases, J lost 0 bases, and 3 bases stayed unmatched. Germline V gene lookup returns CDR1 SQVTM and CDR2 ANQGSEA. This CDR3 is 14 amino acids long. The CDR3 bases are TGCAGCGTTGGGCGACAGGGCTCCTACAATGAGCAGTTCTTC. Amino acid sequence: CSVGRQGSYNEQFF.

This clonotype was seen repeatedly, ten times or more. The V call is TRBV6-5, the J call TRBJ1-2; 8 nucleotides line up with TRBD1. Trimming removed 6 bases from V and 3 bases from J; junction bases left unmatched: 6. Germline values: CDR1 MNHEY, CDR2 SVGAGI. The CDR3 contains 14 residues. The CDR3 loop is CASSPGQAHYGYTF. Written as DNA, the CDR3 is TGTGCCAGCAGCCCGGGACAGGCCCACTATGGCTACACCTTC.